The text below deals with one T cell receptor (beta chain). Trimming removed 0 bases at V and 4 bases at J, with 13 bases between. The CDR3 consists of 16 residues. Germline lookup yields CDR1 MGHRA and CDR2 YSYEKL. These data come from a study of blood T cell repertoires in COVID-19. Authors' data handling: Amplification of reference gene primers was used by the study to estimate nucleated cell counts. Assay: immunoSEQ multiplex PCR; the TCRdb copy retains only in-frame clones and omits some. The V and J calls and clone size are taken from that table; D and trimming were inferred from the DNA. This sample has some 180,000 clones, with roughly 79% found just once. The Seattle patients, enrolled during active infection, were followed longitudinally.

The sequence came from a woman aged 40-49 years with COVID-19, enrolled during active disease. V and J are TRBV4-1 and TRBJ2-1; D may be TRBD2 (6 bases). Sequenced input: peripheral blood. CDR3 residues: CASSQEVGGGYNEQFF. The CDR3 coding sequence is TGCGCCAGCAGCCAAGAGGTGGGAGGAGGTTACAATGAGCAGTTCTTC.